These T cell receptor beta chains were read from a single sample in a study of blood T cell repertoires in COVID-19. TCRdb keeps only in-frame clones here, not all; method: immunoSEQ multiplex PCR. The sample lists more than 150,000 clones; just under 90% were seen once. Material: peripheral blood. The source of these receptors is a woman between 18 and 29 years old who had recovered from COVID-19. The CDR3 runs from the conserved cysteine through the conserved F or W. D genes are given only for firm matches. Clone size appears in some rows only: once, few, many, or a class for an expanded clone.

J | V | length | D | size | DNA | CDR3
TRBJ2-3 | TRBV6-2/TRBV6-3 | 17 | . | many | TGTGCCAGCAGTTACTTGGGGGGAAATAGCCGGACAGATACGCAGTATTTT | CASSYLGGNSRTDTQYF
TRBJ1-4 | TRBV5-8 | 15 | TRBD1 | . | TGTGCCAGCAGCCCGACAGGGGGCCCTTATGAAAAACTGTTTTTT | CASSPTGGPYEKLFF
TRBJ1-2 | TRBV2 | 12 | TRBD1 | . | TGTGCCAGGATCAGGACAGGGGATGGCTACACCTTC | CARIRTGDGYTF
TRBJ2-1 | TRBV6-5 | 13 | . | . | TGTGCCAGCAGGCCGGACAGTTACAATGAGCAGTTCTTC | CASRPDSYNEQFF
TRBJ2-5 | TRBV7-2 | 16 | . | . | TGTGCCAGCAGCTACATCAACCAGGGAATCCAAGAGACCCAGTACTTC | CASSYINQGIQETQYF
TRBJ2-2 | TRBV18 | 16 | TRBD1 | . | TGTGCCAGCTCACCATTCACAGGGGGAGACACCGGGGAGCTGTTTTTT | CASSPFTGGDTGELFF
TRBJ1-1 | TRBV19 | 14 | . | . | TGTGCCAGTAGCTTTCCGGGGGGGGAAACTGAAGCTTTCTTT | CASSFPGGETEAFF
TRBJ1-5 | TRBV4-1 | 15 | . | once | TGCGCCAGCAGCCAAGCCGACAGGAGCAATCAGCCCCAGCATTTT | CASSQADRSNQPQHF
TRBJ1-4 | TRBV29-1 | 15 | TRBD1 | . | TGCAGCGCCGCCGAATTGGGCAGGGGGTATGAAAAACTGTTTTTT | CSAAELGRGYEKLFF
TRBJ2-1 | TRBV5-6 | 13 | TRBD2 | . | TGTGCCAGCGTCAGCGGGACTTACAATGAGCAGTTCTTC | CASVSGTYNEQFF
TRBJ2-3 | TRBV19 | 14 | TRBD2 | . | TGTGCCAGTAGACCAGCGGGGGTCACAGATACGCAGTATTTT | CASRPAGVTDTQYF
TRBJ1-2 | TRBV19 | 15 | TRBD1 | . | TGTGCCAGTAGCCTCGTTGACAGGGACGCATATGGCTACACCTTC | CASSLVDRDAYGYTF
TRBJ2-1 | TRBV7-6 | 15 | . | . | TGTGCCAGCAGCCTCTCAGGGTCTCTATACAATGAGCAGTTCTTC | CASSLSGSLYNEQFF
TRBJ2-3 | TRBV6-5 | 15 | TRBD1 | once | TGTGCCAGCATGGGACAGGGGGTCGGCACAGATACGCAGTATTTT | CASMGQGVGTDTQYF
TRBJ2-3 | TRBV6-1 | 15 | . | . | TGTGCCAGCAGTGAGGACGGGACTAGCACAGATACGCAGTATTTT | CASSEDGTSTDTQYF
TRBJ2-1 | TRBV29-1 | 14 | TRBD2 | few | TGCAGCGTTGTGACTAGCGGACTTTACAATGAGCAGTTCTTC | CSVVTSGLYNEQFF
TRBJ2-3 | TRBV7-3 | 15 | . | . | TGTGCCAGCAGCTTAGGTCCTCTAGGCACAGATACGCAGTATTTT | CASSLGPLGTDTQYF
TRBJ2-3 | TRBV7-9 | 15 | . | . | TGTGCCAGCAGCTTCACCACAGGGAACACAGATACGCAGTATTTT | CASSFTTGNTDTQYF
TRBJ2-5 | TRBV4-3 | 17 | TRBD2 | . | TGCGCCAGCAGCCAAGAAGTAGCTAGCGGGAGAGGCGAGACCCAGTACTTC | CASSQEVASGRGETQYF
TRBJ2-5 | TRBV6-4 | 13 | TRBD1 | . | TGTGCCAGCAGCCGACAGGGGGGAGAGACCCAGTACTTC | CASSRQGGETQYF
TRBJ2-7 | TRBV6-5 | 15 | TRBD1 | . | TGTGCCAGCTCGCAAACCGGGACAGGGGGCCTCGAGCAGTACTTC | CASSQTGTGGLEQYF
TRBJ1-1 | TRBV7-2 | 15 | TRBD1 | . | TGTGCCAGCAGCTTACTGGACAGGAGGAACACTGAAGCTTTCTTT | CASSLLDRRNTEAFF
TRBJ2-5 | TRBV11-2 | 15 | . | . | TGTGCCAGCAGCTCCGAGAGGGGGTATGGGGAGACCCAGTACTTC | CASSSERGYGETQYF
TRBJ2-2 | TRBV10-3 | 13 | . | . | TGTGCCATCAGTGGCCCGCAGGGTAGGGAGCTGTTTTTT | CAISGPQGRELFF
TRBJ1-1 | TRBV6-4 | 13 | . | . | TGTGCCAGCAGGGACAGCATGAACACTGAAGCTTTCTTT | CASRDSMNTEAFF
TRBJ2-7 | TRBV9 | 16 | TRBD2 | once | TGTGCCAGCAGCGTAGCGCCCGGGGGGAGCTCCTACGAGCAGTACTTC | CASSVAPGGSSYEQYF
TRBJ2-1 | TRBV7-6 | 15 | TRBD2 | . | TGTGCCAGCAGCTCGCGGGAGTCCCCCTACAATGAGCAGTTCTTC | CASSSRESPYNEQFF
TRBJ2-1 | TRBV4-1 | 15 | . | . | TGCGCCAGCAGCCCAATAGGGGATATCTACAATGAGCAGTTCTTC | CASSPIGDIYNEQFF
TRBJ1-5 | TRBV19 | 14 | TRBD1 | once | TGTGCCAGTAGTGAAGGACAGGGGAATCAGCCCCAGCATTTT | CASSEGQGNQPQHF
TRBJ2-2 | TRBV24-1 | 16 | TRBD1 | . | TGTGCCACCAGTGACCGACGACAGGGTAGCACCGGGGAGCTGTTTTTT | CATSDRRQGSTGELFF
TRBJ2-2 | TRBV25-1 | 14 | . | . | TGTGCCAGCAGTGAAACAGGGATGGGCGGGGAGCTGTTTTTT | CASSETGMGGELFF
TRBJ2-3 | TRBV7-3 | 15 | . | . | TGTGCCAGCAGCTCCACAGGCGGTACCACAGATACGCAGTATTTT | CASSSTGGTTDTQYF